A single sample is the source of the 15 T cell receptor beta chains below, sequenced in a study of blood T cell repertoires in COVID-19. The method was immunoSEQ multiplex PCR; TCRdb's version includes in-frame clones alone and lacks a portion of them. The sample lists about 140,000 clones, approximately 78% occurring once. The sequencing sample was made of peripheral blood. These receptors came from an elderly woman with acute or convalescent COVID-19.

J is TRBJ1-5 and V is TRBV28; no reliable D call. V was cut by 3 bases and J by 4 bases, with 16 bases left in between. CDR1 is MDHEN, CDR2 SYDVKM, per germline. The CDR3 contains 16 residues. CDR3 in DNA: TGTGCCAGCAGTTTCGCTAGCCGGGGTCCTAATCAGCCCCAGCATTTT. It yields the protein CASSFASRGPNQPQHF.

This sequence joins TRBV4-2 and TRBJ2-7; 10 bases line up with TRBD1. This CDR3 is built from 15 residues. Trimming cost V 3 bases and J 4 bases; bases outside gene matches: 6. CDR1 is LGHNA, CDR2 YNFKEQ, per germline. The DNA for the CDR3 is TGTGCCAGCAGCCATGTAGGGACAGGGGCTTACGAGCAGTACTTC. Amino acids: CASSHVGTGAYEQYF.

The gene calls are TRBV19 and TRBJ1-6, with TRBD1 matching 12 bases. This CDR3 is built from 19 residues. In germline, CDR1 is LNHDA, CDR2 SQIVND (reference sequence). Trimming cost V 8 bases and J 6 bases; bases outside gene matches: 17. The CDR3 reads CASQYPGQGAPKLNSPLHF. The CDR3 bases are TGTGCCAGTCAATACCCGGGACAGGGGGCGCCCAAGCTTAATTCACCCCTCCACTTT.

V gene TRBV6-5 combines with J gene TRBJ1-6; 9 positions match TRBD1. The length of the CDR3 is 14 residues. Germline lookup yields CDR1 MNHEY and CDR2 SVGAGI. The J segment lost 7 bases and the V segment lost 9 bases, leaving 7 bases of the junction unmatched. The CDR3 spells CASLWDRANSPLHF. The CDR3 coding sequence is TGTGCCAGTCTTTGGGACAGGGCAAATTCACCCCTCCACTTT.

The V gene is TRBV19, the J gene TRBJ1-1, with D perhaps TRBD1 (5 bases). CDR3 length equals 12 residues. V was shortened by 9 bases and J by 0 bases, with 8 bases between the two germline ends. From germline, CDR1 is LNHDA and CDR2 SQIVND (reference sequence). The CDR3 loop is CASGGLNTEAFF. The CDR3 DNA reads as TGTGCCAGCGGGGGGTTGAACACTGAAGCTTTCTTT.

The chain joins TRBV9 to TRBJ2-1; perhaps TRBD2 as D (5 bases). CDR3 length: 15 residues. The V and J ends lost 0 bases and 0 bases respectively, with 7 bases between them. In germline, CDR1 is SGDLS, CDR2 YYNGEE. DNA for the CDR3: TGTGCCAGCAGCGTAGACGGGGTCTCCTACAATGAGCAGTTCTTC. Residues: CASSVDGVSYNEQFF.

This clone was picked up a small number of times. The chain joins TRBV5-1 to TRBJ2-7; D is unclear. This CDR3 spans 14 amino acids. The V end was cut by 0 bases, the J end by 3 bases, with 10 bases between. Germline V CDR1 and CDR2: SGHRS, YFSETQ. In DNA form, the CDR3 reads TGCGCCAGCAGCTTGGCCGTGGGCAGCTACGAGCAGTACTTC. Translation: CASSLAVGSYEQYF.

The CDR3 region has the DNA TGTGCCAGCACCCAGTCCAGGGGAGTGGGCACTGAAGCTTTCTTT. The encoded protein is CASTQSRGVGTEAFF. The chain recombines TRBV7-8 with TRBJ1-1; D might be TRBD1 (6 bases). V lost 7 bases and J lost 4, with 19 bases in between. CDR3 length: 15 amino acids. CDR1 and CDR2 (germline): SGHVS, FQNEAQ.

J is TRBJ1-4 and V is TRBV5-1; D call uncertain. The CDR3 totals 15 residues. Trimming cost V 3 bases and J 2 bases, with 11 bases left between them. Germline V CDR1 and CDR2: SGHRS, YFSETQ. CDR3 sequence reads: CASSWVFGTNEKLFF. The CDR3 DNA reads TGCGCCAGCAGCTGGGTCTTCGGGACTAATGAAAAACTGTTTTTT.

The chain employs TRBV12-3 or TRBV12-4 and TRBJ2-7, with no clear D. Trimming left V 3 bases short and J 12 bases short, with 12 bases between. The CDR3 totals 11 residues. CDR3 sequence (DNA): TGTGCCAGCAGTTTTAACCGTCAGTTGTACTTC. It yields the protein CASSFNRQLYF.

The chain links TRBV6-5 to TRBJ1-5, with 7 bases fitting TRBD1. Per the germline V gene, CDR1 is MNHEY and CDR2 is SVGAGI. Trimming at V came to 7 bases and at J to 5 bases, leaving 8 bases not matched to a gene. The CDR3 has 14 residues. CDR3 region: CASKPGQPDQPQHF. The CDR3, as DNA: TGTGCCAGCAAGCCGGGACAGCCAGATCAGCCCCAGCATTTT.

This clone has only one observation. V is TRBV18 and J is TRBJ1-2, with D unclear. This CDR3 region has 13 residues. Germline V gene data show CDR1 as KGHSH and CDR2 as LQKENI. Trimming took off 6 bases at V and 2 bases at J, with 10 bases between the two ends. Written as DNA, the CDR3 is TGTGCCAGCTCCATATCCGGGAACTATGGCTACACCTTC. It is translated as CASSISGNYGYTF.

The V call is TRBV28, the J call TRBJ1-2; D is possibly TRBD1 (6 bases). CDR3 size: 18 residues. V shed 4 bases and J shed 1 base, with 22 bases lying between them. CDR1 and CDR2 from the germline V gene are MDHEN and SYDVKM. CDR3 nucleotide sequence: TGTGCCAGCAGTTCGCGCCTCCGGGACAAGGGTTTTAACTATGGCTACACCTTC. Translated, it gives CASSSRLRDKGFNYGYTF.

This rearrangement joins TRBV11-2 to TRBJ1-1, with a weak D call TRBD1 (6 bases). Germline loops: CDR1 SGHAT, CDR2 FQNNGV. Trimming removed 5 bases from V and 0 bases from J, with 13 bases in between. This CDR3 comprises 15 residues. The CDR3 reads CASSPRGNLNTEAFF. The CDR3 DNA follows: TGTGCCAGCAGCCCCAGGGGCAATTTGAACACTGAAGCTTTCTTT.

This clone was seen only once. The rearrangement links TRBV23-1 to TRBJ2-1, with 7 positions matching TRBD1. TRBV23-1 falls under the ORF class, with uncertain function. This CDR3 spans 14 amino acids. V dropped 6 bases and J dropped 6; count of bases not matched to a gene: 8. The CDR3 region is CASSQGRDSNEQFF. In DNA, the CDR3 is TGCGCCAGCAGCCAAGGACGGGACAGCAATGAGCAGTTCTTC.